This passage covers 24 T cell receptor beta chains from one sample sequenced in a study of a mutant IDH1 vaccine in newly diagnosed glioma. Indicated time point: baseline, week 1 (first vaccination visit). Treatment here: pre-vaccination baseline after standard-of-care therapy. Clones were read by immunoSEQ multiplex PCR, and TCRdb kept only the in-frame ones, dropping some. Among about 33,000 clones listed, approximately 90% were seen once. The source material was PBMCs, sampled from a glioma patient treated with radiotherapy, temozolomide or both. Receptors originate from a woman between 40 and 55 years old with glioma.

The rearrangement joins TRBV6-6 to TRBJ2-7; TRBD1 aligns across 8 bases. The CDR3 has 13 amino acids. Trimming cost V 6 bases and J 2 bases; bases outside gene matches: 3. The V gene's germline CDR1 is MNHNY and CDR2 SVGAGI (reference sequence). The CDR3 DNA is TGTGCCAGCAGGATGACAGGGGCCTACGAGCAGTACTTC. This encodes CASRMTGAYEQYF.

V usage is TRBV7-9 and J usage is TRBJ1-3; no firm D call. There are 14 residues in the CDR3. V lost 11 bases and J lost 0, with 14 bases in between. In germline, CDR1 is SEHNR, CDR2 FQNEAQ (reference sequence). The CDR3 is CALAKGYSGNTIYF. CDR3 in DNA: TGTGCCCTGGCCAAGGGCTACTCTGGAAACACCATATATTTT.

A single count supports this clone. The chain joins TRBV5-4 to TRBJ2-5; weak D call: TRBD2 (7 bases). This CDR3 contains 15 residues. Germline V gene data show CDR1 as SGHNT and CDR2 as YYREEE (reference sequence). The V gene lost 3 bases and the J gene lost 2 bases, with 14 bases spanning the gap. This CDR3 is CASSSIGGAQETQYF. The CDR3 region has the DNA TGTGCCAGCAGCTCGATTGGGGGGGCTCAAGAGACCCAGTACTTC. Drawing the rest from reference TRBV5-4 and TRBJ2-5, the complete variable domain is ETGVTQSPTHLIKTRGQQVTLRCSSQSGHNTVSWYQQALGQGPQFIFQYYREEENGRGNFPPRFSGLQFPNYSSELNVNALELDDSALYLCASSSIGGAQETQYFGPGTRLLVL.

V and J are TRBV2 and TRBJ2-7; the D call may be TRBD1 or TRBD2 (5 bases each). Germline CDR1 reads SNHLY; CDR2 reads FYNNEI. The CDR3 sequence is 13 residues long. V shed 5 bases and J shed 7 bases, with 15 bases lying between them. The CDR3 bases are TGTGCCAGCAGTTCGGGACCCACCAGGGAGCAGTACTTC. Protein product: CASSSGPTREQYF.

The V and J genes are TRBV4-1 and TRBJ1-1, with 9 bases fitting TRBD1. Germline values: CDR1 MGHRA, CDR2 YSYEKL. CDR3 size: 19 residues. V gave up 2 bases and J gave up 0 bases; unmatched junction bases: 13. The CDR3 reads CASSQILQGARSVNTEAFF. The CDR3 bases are TGCGCCAGCAGCCAAATTCTACAGGGGGCCAGGTCGGTGAACACTGAAGCTTTCTTT.

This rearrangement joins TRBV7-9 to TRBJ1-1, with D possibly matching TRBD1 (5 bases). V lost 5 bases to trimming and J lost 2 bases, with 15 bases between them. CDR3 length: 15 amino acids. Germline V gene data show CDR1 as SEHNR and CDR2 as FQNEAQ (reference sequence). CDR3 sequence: CASSPTRGGNTEAFF. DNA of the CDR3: TGTGCCAGCAGCCCGACGAGGGGTGGAAACACTGAAGCTTTCTTT.

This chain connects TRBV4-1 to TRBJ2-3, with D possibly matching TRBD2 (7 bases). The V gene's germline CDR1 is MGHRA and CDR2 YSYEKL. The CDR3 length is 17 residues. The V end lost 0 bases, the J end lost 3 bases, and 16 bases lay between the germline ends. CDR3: CASSQEPTGGATDTQYF. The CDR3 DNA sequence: TGCGCCAGCAGCCAAGAACCGACGGGGGGCGCAACAGATACGCAGTATTTT.

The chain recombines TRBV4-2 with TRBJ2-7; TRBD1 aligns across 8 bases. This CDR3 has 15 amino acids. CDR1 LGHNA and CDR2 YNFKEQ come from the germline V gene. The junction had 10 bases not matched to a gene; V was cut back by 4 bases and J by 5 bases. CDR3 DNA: TGTGCCAGCAGCCCTCTGGAGACAGGGGACCACGAGCAGTACTTC. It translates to CASSPLETGDHEQYF.

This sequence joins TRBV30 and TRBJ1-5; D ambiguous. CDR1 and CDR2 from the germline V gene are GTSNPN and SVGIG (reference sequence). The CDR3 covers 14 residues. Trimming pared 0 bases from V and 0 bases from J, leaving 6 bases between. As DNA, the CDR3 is TGTGCCTGGAGTGTAGACGGTAGCAATCAGCCCCAGCATTTT. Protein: CAWSVDGSNQPQHF.

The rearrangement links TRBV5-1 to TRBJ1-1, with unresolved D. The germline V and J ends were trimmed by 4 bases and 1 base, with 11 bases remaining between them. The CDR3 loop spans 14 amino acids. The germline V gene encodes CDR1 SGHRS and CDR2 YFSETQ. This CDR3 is CASSPAVTNTEAFF. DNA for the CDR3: TGCGCCAGCAGCCCCGCCGTGACGAACACTGAAGCTTTCTTT.

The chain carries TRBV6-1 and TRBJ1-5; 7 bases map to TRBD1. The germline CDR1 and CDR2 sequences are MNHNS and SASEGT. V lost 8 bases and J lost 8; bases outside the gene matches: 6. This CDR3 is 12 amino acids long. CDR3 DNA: TGTGCCAGCTGGACAGGCGGAAAGCCCCAGCATTTT. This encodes CASWTGGKPQHF.

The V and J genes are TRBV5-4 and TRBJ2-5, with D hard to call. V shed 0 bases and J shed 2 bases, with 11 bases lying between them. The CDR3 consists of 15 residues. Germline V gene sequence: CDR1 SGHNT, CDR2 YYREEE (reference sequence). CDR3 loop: CASSLDGSLQETQYF. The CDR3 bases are TGTGCCAGCAGCTTGGACGGATCCCTTCAAGAGACCCAGTACTTC.

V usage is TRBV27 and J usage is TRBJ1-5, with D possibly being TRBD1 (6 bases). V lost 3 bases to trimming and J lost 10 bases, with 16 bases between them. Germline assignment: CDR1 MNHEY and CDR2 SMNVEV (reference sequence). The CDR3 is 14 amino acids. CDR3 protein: CASSLLAGVQPQHF. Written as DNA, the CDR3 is TGTGCCAGCAGTTTGTTGGCAGGGGTACAACCCCAGCATTTT.

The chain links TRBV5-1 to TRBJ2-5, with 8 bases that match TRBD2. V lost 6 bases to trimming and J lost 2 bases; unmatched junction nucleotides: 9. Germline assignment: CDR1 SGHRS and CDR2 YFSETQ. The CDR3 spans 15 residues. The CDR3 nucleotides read TGCGCCAGCAAGGGGCTAGCGGGCCCACAAGAGACCCAGTACTTC. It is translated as CASKGLAGPQETQYF.

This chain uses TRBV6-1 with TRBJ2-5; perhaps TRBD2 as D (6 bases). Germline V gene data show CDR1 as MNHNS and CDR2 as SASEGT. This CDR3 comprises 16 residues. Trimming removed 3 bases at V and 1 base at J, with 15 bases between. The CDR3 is CASSEVADPLQETQYF. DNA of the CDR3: TGTGCCAGCAGTGAGGTAGCGGACCCCCTCCAAGAGACCCAGTACTTC.

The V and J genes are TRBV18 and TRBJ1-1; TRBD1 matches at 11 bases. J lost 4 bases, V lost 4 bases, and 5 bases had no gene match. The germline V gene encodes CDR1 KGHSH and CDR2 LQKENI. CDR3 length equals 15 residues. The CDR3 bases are TGTGCCAGCTCACTGGGACAGGGGGAGATCACTGAAGCTTTCTTT. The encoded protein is CASSLGQGEITEAFF.

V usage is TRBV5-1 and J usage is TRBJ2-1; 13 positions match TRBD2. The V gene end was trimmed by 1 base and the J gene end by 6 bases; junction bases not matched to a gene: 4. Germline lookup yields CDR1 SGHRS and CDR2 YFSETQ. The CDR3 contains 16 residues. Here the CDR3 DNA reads TGCGCCAGCAGCTTGCGGACTAGCGGGAGCGTCAATGAGCAGTTCTTC. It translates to CASSLRTSGSVNEQFF. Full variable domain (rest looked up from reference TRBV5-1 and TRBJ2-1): KAGVTQTPRYLIKTRGQQVTLSCSPISGHRSVSWYQQTPGQGLQFLFEYFSETQRNKGNFPGRFSGRQFSNSRSEMNVSTLELGDSALYLCASSLRTSGSVNEQFFGPGTRLTVL.

DNA for the CDR3: TGTGCCAGCTTGGTTGAGAATGCACCCCTCCACTTT. Translating gives CASLVENAPLHF. V usage is TRBV2 and J usage is TRBJ1-6; D uncertain. Trimming removed 8 bases at V and 11 bases at J, with 13 bases between. This CDR3 is 12 amino acids long. CDR1 and CDR2 (germline): SNHLY, FYNNEI.

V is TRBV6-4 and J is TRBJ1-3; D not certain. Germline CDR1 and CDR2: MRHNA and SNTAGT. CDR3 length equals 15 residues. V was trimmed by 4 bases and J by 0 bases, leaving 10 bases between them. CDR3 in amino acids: CASSAYGSSGNTIYF. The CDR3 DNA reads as TGTGCCAGCAGTGCTTATGGGTCCTCTGGAAACACCATATATTTT.

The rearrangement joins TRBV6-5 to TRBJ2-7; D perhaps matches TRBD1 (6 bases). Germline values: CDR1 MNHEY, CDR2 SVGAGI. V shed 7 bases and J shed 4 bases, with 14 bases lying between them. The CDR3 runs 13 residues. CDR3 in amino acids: CASKRQVDYEQYF. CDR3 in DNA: TGTGCCAGCAAGAGACAGGTAGATTACGAGCAGTACTTC.

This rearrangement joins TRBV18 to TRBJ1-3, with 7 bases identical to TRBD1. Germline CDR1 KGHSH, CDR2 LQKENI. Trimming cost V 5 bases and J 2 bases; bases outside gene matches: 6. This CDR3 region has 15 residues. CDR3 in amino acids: CASSEDRRAGNTIYF. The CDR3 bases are TGTGCCAGCTCAGAGGACAGGAGAGCTGGAAACACCATATATTTT.

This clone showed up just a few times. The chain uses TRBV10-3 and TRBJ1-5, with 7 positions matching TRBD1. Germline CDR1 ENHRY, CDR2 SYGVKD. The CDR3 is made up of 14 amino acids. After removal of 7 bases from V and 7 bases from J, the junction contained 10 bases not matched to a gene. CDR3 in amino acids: CAIKGQIPGQPQHF. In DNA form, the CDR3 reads TGTGCCATCAAGGGACAGATCCCAGGACAGCCCCAGCATTTT.

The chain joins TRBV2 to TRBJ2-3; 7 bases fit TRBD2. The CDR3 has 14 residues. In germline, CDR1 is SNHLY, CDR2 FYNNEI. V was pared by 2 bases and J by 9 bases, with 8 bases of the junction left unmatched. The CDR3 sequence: CASSERPTSDTQYF. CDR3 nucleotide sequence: TGTGCCAGCAGTGAAAGGCCTACTAGCGACACGCAGTATTTT.

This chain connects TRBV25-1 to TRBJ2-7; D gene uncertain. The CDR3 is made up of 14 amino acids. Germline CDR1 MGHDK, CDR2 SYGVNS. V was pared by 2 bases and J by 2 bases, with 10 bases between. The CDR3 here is CASSEHGPTYEQYF. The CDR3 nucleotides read TGTGCCAGCAGTGAACACGGCCCTACCTACGAGCAGTACTTC.